This is a list of T cell receptor beta chains from one sample in a study of kidney transplant recipient with SARS-CoV-2 infection. TCRdb ran MiXCR on the reads and lists one entry per CDR3 protein. This sample carries fewer than 250,000 distinct CDR3 sequences, less than 35% of them seen once, and the ten largest clones take roughly 7%. This specimen consisted of a blood sample, obtained at baseline and on roughly day 110 from a kidney transplant recipient. These receptors came from a male patient younger than 45 who had COVID-19 and was a kidney transplant recipient. Some T cells may be supplied by the graft donor. Both conserved end residues are part of each CDR3. A D gene is named only where the DNA matches it firmly. Size is omitted from some rows. Given values are once, few, many or a class for expanded clones.

CDR3 DNA	CDR3 protein	J gene	clone size	D gene	V gene
TGTGCCAGCAGCCGGAAGCGGGAGGGAGCTACGCAGTATTTT	CASSRKREGATQYF	TRBJ2-3	NA	NA	TRBV3-2
TGTGCCAGCAGCTTGGGCTCGAACACCGGGGAGCTGTTTTTT	CASSLGSNTGELFF	TRBJ2-2	many	NA	TRBV5-8
TGTGCCAGCAGTTACCCCACTAGCGGGAGGGCCACTCTTGAGACCCAGTACTTC	CASSYPTSGRATLETQYF	TRBJ2-5	NA	TRBD2	TRBV6-5
TGTGCCAGCAGCTTGTGGGGGGGGGACTACGAGCAGTACTTC	CASSLWGGDYEQYF	TRBJ2-7	NA	TRBD2	TRBV5-6
TGTGCCTGGAGTGTGGTGGTGGGCACCGGGGAGCTGTTTTTT	CAWSVVVGTGELFF	TRBJ2-2	many	NA	TRBV30
TGTGCCAGCAGCTTTAAGCCTCCCATTTCAATTCGCACTGAAGCTTTCTTT	CASSFKPPISIRTEAFF	TRBJ1-1	many	NA	TRBV3-1
TGTGCCAGTAGATTGCAGGATAGTGAAAAACTGTTTTTT	CASRLQDSEKLFF	TRBJ1-4	many	NA	TRBV19
TGTGCCAGCAGCAACTATGATACCCGAGACGAGCAGTACTTC	CASSNYDTRDEQYF	TRBJ2-7	many	NA	TRBV6-2/TRBV6-3
TGTGCCAGCAGCCAAAGAGAAAACATTCAGTACTTC	CASSQRENIQYF	TRBJ2-4	many	NA	TRBV3-2
TGTGCCAGCAGTGACAGTTACAATCAGCCCCAGCATTTT	CASSDSYNQPQHF	TRBJ1-5	many	NA	TRBV6-1
TGTGCCAGCAATCGACCGGGACAGCAGAACACTGAAGCTTTCTTT	CASNRPGQQNTEAFF	TRBJ1-1	NA	TRBD1	TRBV7-2
TGTGCCAGCAGCTTAAGCGCTATCCACACCGGGGGGCTGTTTTTT	CASSLSAIHTGGLFF	TRBJ2-2	NA	NA	TRBV7-2
TGCGCCAGCAGCTTGACTTCGGGAGGGTCGAACACTGAAGCTTTCTTT	CASSLTSGGSNTEAFF	TRBJ1-1	NA	NA	TRBV5-1
TGTGCCAGCAGTGAACTAGAGGAGGAGACCCAGTACTTC	CASSELEEETQYF	TRBJ2-5	many	NA	TRBV2
TGTGCCAGCAGCTTTACGCGGACAGGGGCCACTGAAGCTTTCTTT	CASSFTRTGATEAFF	TRBJ1-1	few	TRBD1	TRBV5-6
TGCGCCAGCAGTGAGTCCGGGACAGGAACCAAGCAGTTCTTC	CASSESGTGTKQFF	TRBJ2-1	NA	TRBD1	TRBV10-1
TGTGCCAGCAGACCATGGGGGGTAAACTATGGCTACACCTTC	CASRPWGVNYGYTF	TRBJ1-2	many	NA	TRBV6-5
TGTGCCAGCAGCCCCCGGGGCGGCACAGATACGCAGTATTTT	CASSPRGGTDTQYF	TRBJ2-3	NA	NA	TRBV5-4
TGTGCCAGCAGCAAGGACAGGGTGACTCGTGAAGCTTTCTTT	CASSKDRVTREAFF	TRBJ1-1	many	TRBD1	TRBV7-3
TGCAGCGTTGGGGAGCGCGGGAGGTCCTACAATGAGCAGTTCTTC	CSVGERGRSYNEQFF	TRBJ2-1	many	TRBD2	TRBV29-1
TGTGCTAGTGGTTTGACCACAGACAGGGAGGGAAGCGAGACCCAGTACTTC	CASGLTTDREGSETQYF	TRBJ2-5	many	NA	TRBV12-5
TGTGCCAGCAGCGTAGGGGGTGTAGGGGCTGGGGAGACCCAGTACTTC	CASSVGGVGAGETQYF	TRBJ2-5	NA	NA	TRBV9
TGCAGCGCGGCCCGCTCTTTGTTGGAGACGCAGTATTTT	CSAARSLLETQYF	TRBJ2-3	NA	NA	TRBV29-1
TGTGCCAGCAGTTTCTCGGATTCTGAAAAACTGTTTTTT	CASSFSDSEKLFF	TRBJ1-4	many	NA	TRBV12-3/TRBV12-4
TGCAGTGCTAGAGATCCGTGGGGAGCGGGAGAGTCCTACGAGCAGTACTTC	CSARDPWGAGESYEQYF	TRBJ2-7	many	TRBD2	TRBV20-1
TGTGCCAGTAGTATAGGCCTGACAGGGACCGGCGAGCAGTACTTC	CASSIGLTGTGEQYF	TRBJ2-7	many	TRBD1	TRBV19
TGTGCCAGCAGCTTGCGGACAACAAGCAGAAAGACCTATGGCTACACCTTC	CASSLRTTSRKTYGYTF	TRBJ1-2	NA	NA	TRBV11-2
TGTGCCAGCTCACCGGAACTCAACACAGATACGCAGTATTTT	CASSPELNTDTQYF	TRBJ2-3	few	NA	TRBV18
TGTGCCAGCGGGAGGGAACTTGGACTAGCGGGACCTACCCGGGCTACGCAGTATTTT	CASGRELGLAGPTRATQYF	TRBJ2-3	NA	TRBD2	TRBV12-3/TRBV12-4
TGCAGCGTTGTTAGTGGGCCCGGGGAGCTGTTTTTT	CSVVSGPGELFF	TRBJ2-2	many	NA	TRBV29-1
TGCGCCAGCAGTCCCGCGACGCTACGCAGAAAGACCTATGGCTACACCTTC	CASSPATLRRKTYGYTF	TRBJ1-2	many	NA	TRBV23-1
TGTGCCAGCTCAGGACAGGGCTCGGATCAGCCCCAGCATTTT	CASSGQGSDQPQHF	TRBJ1-5	many	TRBD1	TRBV18
TGTGCCAGCAGCTACGACCCCGGGTATGGAAACACCATATATTTT	CASSYDPGYGNTIYF	TRBJ1-3	many	NA	TRBV11-2
TGTGCCAGCAGGAAAGGGGGGGGGTCGGCCAAAAACATTCAGTACTTC	CASRKGGGSAKNIQYF	TRBJ2-4	many	NA	TRBV28
TGTGCCACCAGCAAGTCCCCGCGACTGAACACTGAAGCTTTCTTT	CATSKSPRLNTEAFF	TRBJ1-1	many	NA	TRBV15
TGTGCCAGTAGTATGAAAAGGGACAGCTCCTACGAGCAGTACTTC	CASSMKRDSSYEQYF	TRBJ2-7	many	TRBD1	TRBV19
TGTGCCAGCAGCAGTCCTAACGATCTCGGAAAGACCTATGGCTACACCTTC	CASSSPNDLGKTYGYTF	TRBJ1-2	many	NA	TRBV11-3
TGTGCCAGCACCCGTTCTGGGGCCAACGTCCTGACTTTC	CASTRSGANVLTF	TRBJ2-6	NA	NA	TRBV6-8
TGTGCCTCTTCGCCGGCGACAGGGGGTAACATTCAGTACTTC	CASSPATGGNIQYF	TRBJ2-4	NA	TRBD1	TRBV24-1
TGTGCCAGCAACCCCGACAGGGACGGTATGAAACTGTTTTTT	CASNPDRDGMKLFF	TRBJ1-4	many	TRBD1	TRBV6-2/TRBV6-3
TGTGCCAGCAGCAATCATGGGTTTACCCGAAAGACCTATGGCTACACCTTC	CASSNHGFTRKTYGYTF	TRBJ1-2	many	NA	TRBV7-8
TGTGCCAGCAGCCCAAGGCGTTCAGCTCGAAAGACCTATGGCTACACCTTC	CASSPRRSARKTYGYTF	TRBJ1-2	many	NA	TRBV7-4
TGTGCCAGCAGCCAAGTAACAGGCCAGAACACTGAAGCTTTCTTT	CASSQVTGQNTEAFF	TRBJ1-1	many	NA	TRBV3-1
TGTGCCTGGAGCCCTAGGGGAAATACGCAGTATTTT	CAWSPRGNTQYF	TRBJ2-3	NA	NA	TRBV30
TGTGCCAGCAGTACCCCGGGACAGGCGTCCTACGAGCAGTACTTC	CASSTPGQASYEQYF	TRBJ2-7	many	TRBD1	TRBV2
TGCGCCAGCAGTGGCCCACGGAGCACTGAAGCTTTCTTT	CASSGPRSTEAFF	TRBJ1-1	few	NA	TRBV10-1
TGTGCCAGTAGTGACCGGGACAGGAGCTCCTACGAGCAGTACTTC	CASSDRDRSSYEQYF	TRBJ2-7	many	TRBD1	TRBV19
TGTGCCAGCAGCTTAGCCGTTACTAGGGCGGAAGAGACCCAGTACTTC	CASSLAVTRAEETQYF	TRBJ2-5	NA	NA	TRBV7-2
TGTGCCACCAGTGATCCATATAGTACCAGAAAGACCTATGGCTACACCTTC	CATSDPYSTRKTYGYTF	TRBJ1-2	NA	NA	TRBV24-1